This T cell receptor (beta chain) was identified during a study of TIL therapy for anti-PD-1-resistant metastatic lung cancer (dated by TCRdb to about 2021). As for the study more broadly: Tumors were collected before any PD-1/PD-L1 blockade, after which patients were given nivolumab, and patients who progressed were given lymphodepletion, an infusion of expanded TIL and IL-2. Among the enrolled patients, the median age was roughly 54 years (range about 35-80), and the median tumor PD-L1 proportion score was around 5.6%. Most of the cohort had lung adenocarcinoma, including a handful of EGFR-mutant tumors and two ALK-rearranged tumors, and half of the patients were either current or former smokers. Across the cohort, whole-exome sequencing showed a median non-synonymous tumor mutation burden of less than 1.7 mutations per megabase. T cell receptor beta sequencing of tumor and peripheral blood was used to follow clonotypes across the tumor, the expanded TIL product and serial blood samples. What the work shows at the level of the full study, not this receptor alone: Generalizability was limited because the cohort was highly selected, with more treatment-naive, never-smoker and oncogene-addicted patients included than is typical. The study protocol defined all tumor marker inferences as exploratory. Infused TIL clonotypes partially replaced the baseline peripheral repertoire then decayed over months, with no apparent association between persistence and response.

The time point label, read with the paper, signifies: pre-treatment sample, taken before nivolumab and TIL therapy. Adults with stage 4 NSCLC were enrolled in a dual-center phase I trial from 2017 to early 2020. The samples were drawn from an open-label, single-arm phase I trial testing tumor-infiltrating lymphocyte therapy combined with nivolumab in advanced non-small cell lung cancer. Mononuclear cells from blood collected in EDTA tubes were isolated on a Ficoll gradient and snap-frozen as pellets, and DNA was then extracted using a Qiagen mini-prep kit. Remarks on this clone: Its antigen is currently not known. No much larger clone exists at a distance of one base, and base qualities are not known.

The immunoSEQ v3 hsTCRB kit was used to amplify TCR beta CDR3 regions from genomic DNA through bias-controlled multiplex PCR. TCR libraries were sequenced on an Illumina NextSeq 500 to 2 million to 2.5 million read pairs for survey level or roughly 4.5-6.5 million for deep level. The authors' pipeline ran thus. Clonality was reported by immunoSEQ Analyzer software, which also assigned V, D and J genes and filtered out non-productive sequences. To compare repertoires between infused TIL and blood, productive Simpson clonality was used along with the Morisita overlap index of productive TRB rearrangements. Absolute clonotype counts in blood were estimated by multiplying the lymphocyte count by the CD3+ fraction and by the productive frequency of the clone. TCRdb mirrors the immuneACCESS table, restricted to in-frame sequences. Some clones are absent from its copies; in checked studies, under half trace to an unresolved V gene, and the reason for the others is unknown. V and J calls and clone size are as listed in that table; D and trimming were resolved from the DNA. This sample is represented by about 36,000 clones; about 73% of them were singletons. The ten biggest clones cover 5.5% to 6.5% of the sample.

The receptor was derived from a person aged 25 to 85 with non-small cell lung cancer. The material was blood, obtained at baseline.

CDR3 sequence: CASSLGRRGEETQYF. The DNA is as follows: TGCGCCAGCAGCTTGGGAAGAAGGGGGGAAGAGACCCAGTACTTC. The chain joins TRBV5-1 to TRBJ2-5, with a tentative D call of TRBD1 or TRBD2, each matching 6 bases. The CDR3 starts with the cysteine, ends with the phenylalanine, and has 15 residues. The read is trimmed to its CDR3 DNA, 45 bases read in frame from base 1. The germline V gene provides CDR1 SGHRS and CDR2 YFSETQ. V loses 0 bases, J loses 3 bases, and the germline ends lie 12 bases apart. The full variable domain, completed from the reference TRBV5-1 and TRBJ2-5 proteins outside the CDR3, reads KAGVTQTPRYLIKTRGQQVTLSCSPISGHRSVSWYQQTPGQGLQFLFEYFSETQRNKGNFPGRFSGRQFSNSRSEMNVSTLELGDSALYLCASSLGRRGEETQYFGPGTRLLVL.